Each of the 14 T cell receptor beta chains below was sequenced from the same sample in a study of control samples from healthy donors and cancer patients. Sequencing was performed with immunoSEQ multiplex PCR; in TCRdb, only in-frame clones are kept and a portion is missing. The data contain about 150,000 clones, 85% to 95% of them seen just once; the ten biggest clones take up approximately 15%. Material: PBMCs. Receptors originate from a man aged 60-69 years with colorectal cancer.

The chain carries TRBV6-1 and TRBJ1-6; D possibly corresponds to TRBD1 (5 bases). This CDR3 region has 14 residues. Trimming pared 1 base from V and 7 bases from J, leaving 8 bases between. Looked up from germline, CDR1 is MNHNS and CDR2 is SASEGT. The CDR3 loop reads CASSEGGVNSPLHF. The CDR3 DNA sequence: TGTGCCAGCAGTGAAGGAGGGGTCAATTCACCCCTCCACTTT.

This chain joins TRBV11-1 and TRBJ2-3; 7 bases map to TRBD2. The length of the CDR3 is 16 residues. The junction had 9 bases not matched to a gene; V was cut back by 2 bases and J by 4 bases. The V gene's germline CDR1 is SGHAT and CDR2 FQDESV (reference sequence). This CDR3 is CASSLIMGRDADTQYF. CDR3 nucleotides: TGTGCCAGCAGCTTAATAATGGGGAGGGACGCAGATACGCAGTATTTT. The whole variable domain, filled in from reference TRBV11-1 and TRBJ2-3, reads EAEVAQSPRYKITEKSQAVAFWCDPISGHATLYWYRQILGQGPELLVQFQDESVVDDSQLPKDRFSAERLKGVDSTLKIQPAELGDSAMYLCASSLIMGRDADTQYFGPGTRLTVL.

The V gene is TRBV19, the J gene TRBJ2-5; D gene unclear. CDR1 is LNHDA, CDR2 SQIVND, per germline (reference sequence). CDR3 size: 13 residues. V was pared by 3 bases and J by 0 bases, with 5 bases between. The CDR3 sequence: CASSMENQETQYF. CDR3 in DNA: TGTGCCAGTAGTATGGAGAACCAAGAGACCCAGTACTTC.

The V and J genes are TRBV10-3 and TRBJ1-4; 11 bases fit TRBD1. The CDR3 has 14 residues. V lost 6 bases, J lost 8 bases, and 5 bases stayed unmatched. Germline V gene data show CDR1 as ENHRY and CDR2 as SYGVKD. The CDR3 coding sequence is TGTGCCATCAGCCGGGGACAGGGGGGAGAAAAACTGTTTTTT. It codes for CAISRGQGGEKLFF.

The chain employs TRBV5-6 and TRBJ2-3, with TRBD2 matching over 7 bases. This CDR3 has 16 residues. Germline values: CDR1 SGHDT, CDR2 YYEEEE. J lost 2 bases, V lost 4 bases, and 10 bases had no gene match. CDR3 protein: CASSLPGTTITDTQYF. For the CDR3, the DNA is TGTGCCAGCAGCCTCCCCGGGACTACGATCACAGATACGCAGTATTTT.

This clone was seen once. The chain recombines TRBV29-1 with TRBJ1-2, with 8 bases lining up with TRBD1. The CDR3 runs 12 residues. Germline assignment: CDR1 SQVTM and CDR2 ANQGSEA. V dropped 6 bases and J dropped 8; count of bases not matched to a gene: 8. The CDR3 protein is CSVAGQGSGYTF. CDR3 bases: TGCAGCGTCGCAGGACAGGGAAGCGGCTACACCTTC.

The chain employs TRBV6-2 or TRBV6-3 and TRBJ1-2; 7 nucleotides agree with TRBD1. The V and J ends lost 2 bases and 5 bases, in that order; junction bases with no gene match: 8. The CDR3 sequence is 15 residues long. From germline, CDR1 is MNHEY and CDR2 SVGEGT. CDR3 amino acids: CASSYDDRELYGYTF. Written as DNA, the CDR3 is TGTGCCAGCAGTTACGATGACAGGGAACTTTATGGCTACACCTTC.

The J gene is TRBJ1-6, the V gene TRBV30; TRBD1 matches at 7 bases. The germline gives CDR1 GTSNPN, CDR2 SVGIG (reference sequence). The CDR3 has 14 residues. The V and J ends lost 2 bases and 9 bases, in that order; junction bases with no gene match: 7. In DNA form, the CDR3 reads TGTGCCTGGAGTCCAACAGGGGTGAGTTCACCCCTCCACTTT. Translation: CAWSPTGVSSPLHF. Filled out from reference TRBV30 and TRBJ1-6, the complete variable domain reads SQTIHQWPATLVQPVGSPLSLECTVEGTSNPNLYWYRQAAGRGLQLLFYSVGIGQISSEVPQNLSASRPQDRQFILSSKKLLLSDSGFYLCAWSPTGVSSPLHFGNGTRLTVT.

This clone was observed a few times. This chain connects TRBV9 to TRBJ1-5; a weak D match, TRBD1 (5 bases). CDR1 is SGDLS, CDR2 YYNGEE, per germline. V was cut by 1 base and J by 11 bases, with 13 bases left in between. The CDR3 covers 13 residues. CDR3 residues: CASSVTPSGAQHF. The CDR3, as DNA: TGTGCCAGCAGCGTAACCCCCTCGGGGGCCCAGCATTTT.

The gene calls are TRBV5-1 and TRBJ2-7; D may be TRBD2 (5 bases). The CDR3 is 13 amino acids. The germline V gene has CDR1 SGHRS and CDR2 YFSETQ. Trimming left V 7 bases short and J 0 bases short, with 11 bases between. The CDR3 spells CASRIEGSYEQYF. For the CDR3, the DNA is TGCGCCAGCCGAATCGAGGGCTCCTACGAGCAGTACTTC. The whole variable domain, remainder taken from reference TRBV5-1 and TRBJ2-7, is KAGVTQTPRYLIKTRGQQVTLSCSPISGHRSVSWYQQTPGQGLQFLFEYFSETQRNKGNFPGRFSGRQFSNSRSEMNVSTLELGDSALYLCASRIEGSYEQYFGPGTRLTVT.

The J gene is TRBJ2-1, the V gene TRBV29-1, with 9 bases aligning to TRBD1. The CDR3 covers 16 residues. J gave up 15 bases and V 1 base, and 19 bases lay outside the gene matches. Germline V gives CDR1 SQVTM, CDR2 ANQGSEA. For the CDR3, the DNA is TGCAGCGTTGAAGTACCACCCGGGGACAGGGCTAATGTAGGGTTCTTC. This translates into CSVEVPPGDRANVGFF.

J is TRBJ2-6 and V is TRBV2; no reliable D call. The CDR3 has 17 amino acids. The germline V and J ends were trimmed by 4 bases and 0 bases, with 13 bases remaining between them. CDR1 and CDR2 (germline): SNHLY, FYNNEI. The CDR3 sequence: CASSARFLSSGANVLTF. The CDR3, as DNA: TGTGCCAGCAGTGCTAGATTCTTGTCCTCTGGGGCCAACGTCCTGACTTTC.

The chain employs TRBV7-2 and TRBJ2-7; D remains ambiguous. Germline V gives CDR1 SGHTA, CDR2 FQGNSA. This CDR3 is 13 amino acids long. The V gene lost 1 base and the J gene lost 6 bases, with 10 bases spanning the gap. The CDR3 DNA follows: TGTGCCAGCAGCTTAGATCTACCGGCCGAGCAGTACTTC. It yields the protein CASSLDLPAEQYF. Together with reference TRBV7-2 and TRBJ2-7, the CDR3 gives the full variable domain: GAGVSQSPSNKVTEKGKDVELRCDPISGHTALYWYRQSLGQGLEFLIYFQGNSAPDKSGLPSDRFSAERTGGSVSTLTIQRTQQEDSAVYLCASSLDLPAEQYFGPGTRLTVT.

This clone occurred once. The CDR3 DNA follows: TGCGCCAGCAGTCCGGGACAGATGAACACTGAAGCTTTCTTT. It codes for CASSPGQMNTEAFF. J is TRBJ1-1 and V is TRBV10-1; 7 nucleotides align to TRBD1. The ends lost 5 bases at V and 0 bases at J; junction bases unmatched: 3. This CDR3 has 14 amino acids. In germline, CDR1 is WNHNN, CDR2 SYGVQD (reference sequence).